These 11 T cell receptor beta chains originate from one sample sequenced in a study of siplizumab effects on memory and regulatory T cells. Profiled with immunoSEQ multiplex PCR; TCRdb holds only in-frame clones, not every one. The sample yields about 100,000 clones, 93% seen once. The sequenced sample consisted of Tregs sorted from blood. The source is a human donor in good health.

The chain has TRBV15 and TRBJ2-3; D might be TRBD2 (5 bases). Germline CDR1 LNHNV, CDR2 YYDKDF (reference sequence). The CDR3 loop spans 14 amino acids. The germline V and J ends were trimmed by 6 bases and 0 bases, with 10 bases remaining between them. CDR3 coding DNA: TGTGCCACCAGTAGCTCGGGGAGCACAGATACGCAGTATTTT. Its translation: CATSSSGSTDTQYF. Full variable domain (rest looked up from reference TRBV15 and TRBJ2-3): DAMVIQNPRYQVTQFGKPVTLSCSQTLNHNVMYWYQQKSSQAPKLLFHYYDKDFNNEADTPDNFQSRRPNTSFCFLDIRSPGLGDTAMYLCATSSSGSTDTQYFGPGTRLTVL.

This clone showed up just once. The CDR3 DNA reads TGTGCCAGCAGCTTAGGGACAGGGAACTATGGCTACACCTTC. As protein: CASSLGTGNYGYTF. This chain links TRBV5-4 with TRBJ1-2; TRBD1 agrees at 9 bases. Germline CDR1 and CDR2: SGHNT and YYREEE (reference sequence). The V segment lost 2 bases and the J segment 2 bases; nucleotides outside the gene matches: 1. The CDR3 runs 14 residues.

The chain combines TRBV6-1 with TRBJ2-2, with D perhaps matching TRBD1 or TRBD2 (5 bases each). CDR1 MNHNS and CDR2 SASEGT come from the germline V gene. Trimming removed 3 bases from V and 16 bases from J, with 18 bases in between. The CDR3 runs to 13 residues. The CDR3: CASSDRDGRNSFF. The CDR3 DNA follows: TGTGCCAGCAGTGACCGGGACGGCCGAAATTCGTTTTTT.

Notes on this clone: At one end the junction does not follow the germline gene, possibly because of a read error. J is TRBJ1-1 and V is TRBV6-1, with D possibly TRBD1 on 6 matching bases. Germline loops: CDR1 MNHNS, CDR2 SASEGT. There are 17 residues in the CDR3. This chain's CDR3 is CAISGAAGTHKNTEAFF. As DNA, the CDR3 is TGTGCCATCAGTGGAGCAGCCGGGACACATAAGAACACTGAAGCTTTCTTT.

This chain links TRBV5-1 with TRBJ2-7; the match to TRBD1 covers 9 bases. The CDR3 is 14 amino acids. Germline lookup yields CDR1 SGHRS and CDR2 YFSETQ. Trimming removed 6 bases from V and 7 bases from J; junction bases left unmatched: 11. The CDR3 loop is CASTPGQGIREQYF. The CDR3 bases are TGCGCCAGCACCCCGGGACAGGGCATTCGGGAGCAGTACTTC.

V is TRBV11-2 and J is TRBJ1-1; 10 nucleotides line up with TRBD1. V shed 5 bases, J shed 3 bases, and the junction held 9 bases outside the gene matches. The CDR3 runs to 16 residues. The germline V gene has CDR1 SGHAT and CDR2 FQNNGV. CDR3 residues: CASSPWTGGRYTEAFF. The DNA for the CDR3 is TGTGCCAGCAGCCCGTGGACAGGGGGACGGTACACTGAAGCTTTCTTT. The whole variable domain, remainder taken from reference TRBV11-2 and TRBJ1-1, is EAGVAQSPRYKIIEKRQSVAFWCNPISGHATLYWYQQILGQGPKLLIQFQNNGVVDDSQLPKDRFSAERLKGVDSTLKIQPAKLEDSAVYLCASSPWTGGRYTEAFFGQGTRLTVV.

As DNA, the CDR3 is TGTGCCAGCAGCTTCTGGGGTAACTCTGGAAACACCATATATTTT. Translating gives CASSFWGNSGNTIYF. The chain is built from TRBV9 and TRBJ1-3; no clear D gene. Germline CDR1 reads SGDLS; CDR2 reads YYNGEE. The length of the CDR3 is 15 residues. Trimming took off 4 bases at V and 0 bases at J, with 11 bases between the two ends.

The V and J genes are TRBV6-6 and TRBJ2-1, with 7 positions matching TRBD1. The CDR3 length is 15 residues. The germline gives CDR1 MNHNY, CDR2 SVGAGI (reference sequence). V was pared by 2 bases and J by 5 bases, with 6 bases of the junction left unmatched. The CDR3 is CASSYPTGIHNEQFF. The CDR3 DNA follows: TGTGCCAGCAGTTACCCGACAGGGATCCACAATGAGCAGTTCTTC.

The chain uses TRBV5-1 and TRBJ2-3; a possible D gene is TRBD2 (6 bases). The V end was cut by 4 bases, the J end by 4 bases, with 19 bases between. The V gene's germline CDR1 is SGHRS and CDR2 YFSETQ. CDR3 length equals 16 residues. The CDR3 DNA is TGCGCCAGCAGCGCCGGGACTCCATGGGGGGCAGATACGCAGTATTTT. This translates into CASSAGTPWGADTQYF.

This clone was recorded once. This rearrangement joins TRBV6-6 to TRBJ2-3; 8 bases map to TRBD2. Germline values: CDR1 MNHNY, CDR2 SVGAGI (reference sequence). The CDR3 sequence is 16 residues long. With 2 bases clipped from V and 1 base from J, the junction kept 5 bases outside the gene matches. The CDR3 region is CASSYGAGGRTDTQYF. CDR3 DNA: TGTGCCAGCAGTTACGGCGCGGGGGGCCGCACAGATACGCAGTATTTT.

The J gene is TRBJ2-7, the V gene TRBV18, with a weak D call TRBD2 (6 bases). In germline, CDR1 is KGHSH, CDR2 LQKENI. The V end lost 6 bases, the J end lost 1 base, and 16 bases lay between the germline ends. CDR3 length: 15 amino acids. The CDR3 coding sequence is TGTGCCAGCTCTCAAAGGGACTTTAATTCCTACGAGCAGTACTTC. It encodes CASSQRDFNSYEQYF.